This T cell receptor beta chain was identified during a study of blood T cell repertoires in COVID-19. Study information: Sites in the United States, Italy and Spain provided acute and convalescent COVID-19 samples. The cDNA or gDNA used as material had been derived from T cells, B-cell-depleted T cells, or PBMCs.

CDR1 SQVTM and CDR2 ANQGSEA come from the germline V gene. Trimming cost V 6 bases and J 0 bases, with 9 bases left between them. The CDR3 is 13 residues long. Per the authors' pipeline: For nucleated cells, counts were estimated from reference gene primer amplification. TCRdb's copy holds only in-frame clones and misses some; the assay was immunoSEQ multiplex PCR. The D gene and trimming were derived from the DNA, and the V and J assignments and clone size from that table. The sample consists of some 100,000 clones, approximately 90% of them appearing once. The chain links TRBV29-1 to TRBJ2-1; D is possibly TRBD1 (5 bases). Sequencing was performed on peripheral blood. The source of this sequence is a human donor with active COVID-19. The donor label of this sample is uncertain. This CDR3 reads CSVSQASYNEQFF. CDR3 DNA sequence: TGCAGCGTGTCACAGGCCTCCTACAATGAGCAGTTCTTC.